This T cell receptor beta chain emerged from a study of blood T cells in healthy people across ages. This CDR3 is built from 15 residues. Germline V gives CDR1 DFQATT, CDR2 SNEGSKA (reference sequence). With V trimmed by 4 bases and J by 1 base, 7 bases remained unmatched. Sample-barcoded 5' priming and a J-beta primer mix drove a second PCR of about 6 to 12 cycles. A single record per CDR3 protein comes from TCRdb applying MiXCR to the 5' RACE reads. The profile covers hundreds of thousands of distinct CDR3 sequences, with about 25% appearing a single time and 25% to 30% taken by the ten largest. The genes are TRBV20-1 and TRBJ1-5; TRBD1 matches at 7 bases. The sequenced material came from blood. The source of this sequence is a woman in her 70s in good health. The CDR3 protein is CSAKGQQGSNQPQHF. DNA for the CDR3: TGCAGTGCTAAGGGACAGCAGGGGAGCAATCAGCCCCAGCATTTT.